The 3 T cell receptor beta chains presented below share a single source sample, sequenced in a study of blood T cell repertoires in COVID-19. Assay: immunoSEQ multiplex PCR; the TCRdb copy retains only in-frame clones and omits some. The repertoire consists of roughly 220,000 clones, with more than 65% occurring once and the leading ten covering about 2.3%. The specimen was peripheral blood. The receptor set was obtained from a woman aged 60 to 75 with acute or convalescent COVID-19.

The chain carries TRBV29-1 and TRBJ1-1; 11 nucleotides align to TRBD1. The CDR3 runs 13 residues. CDR1 and CDR2 (germline): SQVTM, ANQGSEA. V was clipped by 3 bases and J by 7 bases; unmatched bases: 4. DNA of the CDR3: TGCAGCGTTGACCGGGACAGGGGGGGTGAAGCTTTCTTT. It is translated as CSVDRDRGGEAFF.

V gene TRBV29-1 combines with J gene TRBJ2-5; TRBD2 aligns across 8 bases. The germline V gene encodes CDR1 SQVTM and CDR2 ANQGSEA. J gave up 5 bases and V 3 bases, and 5 bases lay outside the gene matches. This CDR3 comprises 13 residues. The CDR3 region has the DNA TGCAGCGTTGATTCGGGCGGGGGGGAGACCCAGTACTTC. This codes for CSVDSGGGETQYF.

This clone was detected once. V gene TRBV27 combines with J gene TRBJ1-2; 10 bases line up with TRBD1. The germline V gene has CDR1 MNHEY and CDR2 SMNVEV (reference sequence). This CDR3 region has 15 residues. With V trimmed by 5 bases and J by 7 bases, 10 bases remained unmatched. This CDR3 reads CASSPTRDRGAGYTF. The CDR3 coding sequence is TGTGCCAGCAGTCCAACCCGGGACAGGGGCGCTGGCTACACCTTC.